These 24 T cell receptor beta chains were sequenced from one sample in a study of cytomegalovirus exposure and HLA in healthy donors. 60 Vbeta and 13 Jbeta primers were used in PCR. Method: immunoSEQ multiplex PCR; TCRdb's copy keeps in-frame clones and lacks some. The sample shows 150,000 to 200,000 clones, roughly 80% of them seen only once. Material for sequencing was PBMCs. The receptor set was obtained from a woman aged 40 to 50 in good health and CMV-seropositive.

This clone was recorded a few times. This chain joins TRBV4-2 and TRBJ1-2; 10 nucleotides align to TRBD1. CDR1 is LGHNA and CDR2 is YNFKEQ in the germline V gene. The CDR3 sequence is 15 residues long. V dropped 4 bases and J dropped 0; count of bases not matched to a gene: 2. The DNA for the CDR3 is TGTGCCAGCAGCCTAGGACAGGGGGCTAACTATGGCTACACCTTC. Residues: CASSLGQGANYGYTF.

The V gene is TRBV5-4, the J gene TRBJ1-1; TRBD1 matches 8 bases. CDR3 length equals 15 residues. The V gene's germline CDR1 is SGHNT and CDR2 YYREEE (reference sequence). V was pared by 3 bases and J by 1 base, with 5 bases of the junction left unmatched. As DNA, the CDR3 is TGTGCCAGCAGCTCAACCAGGGGGCAGAACACTGAAGCTTTCTTT. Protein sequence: CASSSTRGQNTEAFF.

CDR3 loop: CASSFSGWGGYTF. CDR3 sequence (DNA): TGTGCCAGCAGTTTTTCGGGTTGGGGCGGCTACACCTTC. V gene TRBV27 combines with J gene TRBJ1-2; a possible D gene is TRBD1 (5 bases). V lost 3 bases and J lost 8, with 13 bases in between. The CDR3 consists of 13 residues. Germline CDR1 and CDR2: MNHEY and SMNVEV (reference sequence).

The CDR3 sequence is CASSLGFANTGELFF. CDR3 nucleotides: TGTGCCAGCAGTCTAGGCTTCGCGAACACCGGGGAGCTGTTTTTT. The rearrangement uses TRBV6-1 and TRBJ2-2; unclear D gene. This CDR3 spans 15 amino acids. Trimming removed 5 bases from V and 0 bases from J, with 10 bases in between. CDR1 and CDR2 (germline): MNHNS, SASEGT.

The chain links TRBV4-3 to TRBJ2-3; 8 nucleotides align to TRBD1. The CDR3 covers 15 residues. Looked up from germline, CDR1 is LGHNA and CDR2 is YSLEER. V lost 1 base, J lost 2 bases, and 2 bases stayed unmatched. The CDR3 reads CASSQGQGHTDTQYF. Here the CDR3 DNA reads TGCGCCAGCAGCCAAGGACAGGGGCACACAGATACGCAGTATTTT.

Written as DNA, the CDR3 is TGTGCCAGCAGCCCCCCGCGGGCCAGGGGGAATGAGCAGTTCTTC. Its protein product is CASSPPRARGNEQFF. V and J are TRBV28 and TRBJ2-1; 7 nucleotides match TRBD1. The CDR3 has 15 residues. The junction had 12 bases not matched to a gene; V was cut back by 6 bases and J by 7 bases. Germline CDR1 is MDHEN and CDR2 is SYDVKM.

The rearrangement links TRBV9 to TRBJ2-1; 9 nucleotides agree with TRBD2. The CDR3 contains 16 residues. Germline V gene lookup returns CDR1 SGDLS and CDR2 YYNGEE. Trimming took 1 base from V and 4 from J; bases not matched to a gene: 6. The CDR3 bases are TGTGCCAGCAGCGTACTAGCGGGAAGTGTGTACAATGAGCAGTTCTTC. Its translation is CASSVLAGSVYNEQFF.

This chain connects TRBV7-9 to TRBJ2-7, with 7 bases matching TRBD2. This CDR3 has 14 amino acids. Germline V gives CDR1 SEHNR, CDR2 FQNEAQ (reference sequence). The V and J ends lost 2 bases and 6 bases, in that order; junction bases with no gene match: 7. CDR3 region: CASSLRRELSEQYF. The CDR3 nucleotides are TGTGCCAGCAGCTTACGGCGGGAGTTGTCCGAGCAGTACTTC.

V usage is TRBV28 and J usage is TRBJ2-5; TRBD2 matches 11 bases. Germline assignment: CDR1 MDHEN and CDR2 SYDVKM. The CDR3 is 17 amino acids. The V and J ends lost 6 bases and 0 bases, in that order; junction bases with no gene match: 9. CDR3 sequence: CASRSGTSGVYQETQYF. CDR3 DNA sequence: TGTGCCAGCAGATCCGGGACTAGCGGAGTCTACCAAGAGACCCAGTACTTC.

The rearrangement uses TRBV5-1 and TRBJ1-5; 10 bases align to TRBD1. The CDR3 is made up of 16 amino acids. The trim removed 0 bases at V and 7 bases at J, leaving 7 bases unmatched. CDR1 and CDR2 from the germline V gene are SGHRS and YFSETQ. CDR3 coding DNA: TGCGCCAGCAGCTTGGGTGACCGGGACAGGGGACAGCCCCAGCATTTT. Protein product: CASSLGDRDRGQPQHF.

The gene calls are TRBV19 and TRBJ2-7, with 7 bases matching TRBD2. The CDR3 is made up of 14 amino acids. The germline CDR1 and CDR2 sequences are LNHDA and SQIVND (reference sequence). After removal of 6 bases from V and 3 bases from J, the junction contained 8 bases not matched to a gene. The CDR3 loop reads CASSPGGRGYEQYF. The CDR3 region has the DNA TGTGCCAGTAGCCCCGGCGGGAGAGGCTACGAGCAGTACTTC.

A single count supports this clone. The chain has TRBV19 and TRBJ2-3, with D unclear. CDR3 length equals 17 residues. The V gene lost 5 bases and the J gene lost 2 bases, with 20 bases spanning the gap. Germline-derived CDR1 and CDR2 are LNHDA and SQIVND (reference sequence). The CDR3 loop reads CASSETLHPHFTDTQYF. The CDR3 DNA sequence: TGTGCCAGTAGTGAGACTTTACATCCGCACTTCACAGATACGCAGTATTTT.

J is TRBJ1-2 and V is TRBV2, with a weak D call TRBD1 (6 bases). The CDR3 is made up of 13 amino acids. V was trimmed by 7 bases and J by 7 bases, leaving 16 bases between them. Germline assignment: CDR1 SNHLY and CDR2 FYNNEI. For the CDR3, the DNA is TGTGCCAGCAAAGAGACAGGCGCGGGTGGCTACACCTTC. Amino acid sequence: CASKETGAGGYTF.

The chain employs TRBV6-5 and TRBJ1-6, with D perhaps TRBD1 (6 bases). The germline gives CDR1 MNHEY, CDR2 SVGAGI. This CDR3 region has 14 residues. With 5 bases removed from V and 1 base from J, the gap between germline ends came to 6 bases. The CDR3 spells CASSQGSYNSPLHF. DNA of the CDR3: TGTGCCAGCAGTCAGGGGTCCTATAATTCACCCCTCCACTTT.

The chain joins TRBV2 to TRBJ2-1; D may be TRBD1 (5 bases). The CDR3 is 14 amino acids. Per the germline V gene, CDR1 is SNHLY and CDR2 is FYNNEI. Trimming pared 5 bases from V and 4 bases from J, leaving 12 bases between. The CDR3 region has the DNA TGTGCCAGCAGTTCAGAAACAGGTTACAATGAGCAGTTCTTC. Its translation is CASSSETGYNEQFF.

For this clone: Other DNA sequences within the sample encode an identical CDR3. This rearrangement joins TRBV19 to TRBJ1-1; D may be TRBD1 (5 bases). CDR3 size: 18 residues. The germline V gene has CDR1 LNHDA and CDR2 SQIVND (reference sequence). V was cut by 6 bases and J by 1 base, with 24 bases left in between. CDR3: CASSLGRGLKGGNTEAFF. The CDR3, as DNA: TGTGCCAGTAGCCTAGGAAGGGGACTCAAAGGTGGGAACACTGAAGCTTTCTTT.

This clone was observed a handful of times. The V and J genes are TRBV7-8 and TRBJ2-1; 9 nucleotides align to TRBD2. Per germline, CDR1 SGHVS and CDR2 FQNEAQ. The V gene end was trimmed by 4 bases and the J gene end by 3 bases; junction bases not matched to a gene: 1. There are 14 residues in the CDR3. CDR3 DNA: TGTGCCAGCAGCTCTAGCGGGATCTACAATGAGCAGTTCTTC. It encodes CASSSSGIYNEQFF.

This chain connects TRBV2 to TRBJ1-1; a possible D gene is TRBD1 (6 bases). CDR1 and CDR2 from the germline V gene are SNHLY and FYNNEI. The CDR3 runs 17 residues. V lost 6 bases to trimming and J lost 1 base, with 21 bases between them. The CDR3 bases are TGTGCCAGCAGAGGCGGGCGGGGGCGCAGGGGGAACACTGAAGCTTTCTTT. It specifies CASRGGRGRRGNTEAFF.

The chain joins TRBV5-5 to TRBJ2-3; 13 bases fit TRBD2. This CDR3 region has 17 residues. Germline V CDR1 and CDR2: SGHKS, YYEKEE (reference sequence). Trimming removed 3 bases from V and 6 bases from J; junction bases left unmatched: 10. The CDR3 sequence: CASSYGLAGVNPDTQYF. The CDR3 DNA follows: TGTGCCAGCAGCTATGGACTAGCGGGAGTAAACCCGGATACGCAGTATTTT.

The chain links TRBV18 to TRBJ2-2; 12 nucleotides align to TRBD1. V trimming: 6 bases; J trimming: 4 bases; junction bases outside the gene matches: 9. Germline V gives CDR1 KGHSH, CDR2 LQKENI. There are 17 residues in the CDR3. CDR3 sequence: CASSLAGTGGITGELFF. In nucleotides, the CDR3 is TGTGCCAGCTCTCTTGCCGGGACAGGGGGCATCACCGGGGAGCTGTTTTTT.

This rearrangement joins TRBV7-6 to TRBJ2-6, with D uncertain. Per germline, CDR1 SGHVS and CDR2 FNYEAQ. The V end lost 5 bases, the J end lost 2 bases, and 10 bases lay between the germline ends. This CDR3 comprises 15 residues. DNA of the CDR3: TGTGCCAGCAGCACCCCCAGGACTGGGGCCAACGTCCTGACTTTC. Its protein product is CASSTPRTGANVLTF. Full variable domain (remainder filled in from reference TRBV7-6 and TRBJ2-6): GAGVSQSPRYKVTKRGQDVALRCDPISGHVSLYWYRQALGQGPEFLTYFNYEAQQDKSGLPNDRFSAERPEGSISTLTIQRTEQRDSAMYRCASSTPRTGANVLTFGAGSRLTVL.

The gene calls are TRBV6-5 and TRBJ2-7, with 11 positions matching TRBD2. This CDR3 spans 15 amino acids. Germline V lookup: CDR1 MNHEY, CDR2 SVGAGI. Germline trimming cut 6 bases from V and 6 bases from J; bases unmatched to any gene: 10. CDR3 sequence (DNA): TGTGCCAGCAGCCGTACTAGCGGGAGTTTCCGCGAGCAGTACTTC. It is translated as CASSRTSGSFREQYF.

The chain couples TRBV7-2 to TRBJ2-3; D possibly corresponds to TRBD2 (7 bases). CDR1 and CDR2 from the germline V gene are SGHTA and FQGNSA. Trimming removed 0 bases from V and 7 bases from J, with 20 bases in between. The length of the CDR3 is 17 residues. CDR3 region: CASSLAGLAEGGNTQYF. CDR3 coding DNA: TGTGCCAGCAGCTTAGCTGGGCTAGCGGAGGGGGGTAATACGCAGTATTTT.

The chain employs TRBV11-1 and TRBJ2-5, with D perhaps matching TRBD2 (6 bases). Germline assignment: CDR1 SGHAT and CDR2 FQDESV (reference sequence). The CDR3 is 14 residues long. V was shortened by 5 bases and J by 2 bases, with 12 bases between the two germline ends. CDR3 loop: CASSNRAGQETQYF. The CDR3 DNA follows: TGTGCCAGCAGCAATAGGGCGGGACAAGAGACCCAGTACTTC.